These 7 T cell receptor beta chains came from one sample sequenced in a study of blood T cell repertoires in COVID-19. Sequencing was performed with immunoSEQ multiplex PCR; in TCRdb, only in-frame clones are kept and a portion is missing. The sample contains around 250,000 clones, 80% to 90% of which appear only once. What was sequenced was PBMCs or T cells enriched from blood (not recorded which). These receptors were collected from a woman aged 40-49 years who had been exposed to COVID-19.

The V gene is TRBV27, the J gene TRBJ1-2; possible D gene TRBD1, 5 bases. V lost 3 bases, J lost 4 bases, and 15 bases lay in between. The length of the CDR3 is 15 residues. Germline lookup yields CDR1 MNHEY and CDR2 SMNVEV (reference sequence). CDR3 loop: CASSFAGRRGYGYTF. The CDR3 DNA reads as TGTGCCAGCAGTTTCGCCGGGAGGAGGGGCTATGGCTACACCTTC.

The CDR3 is CATSDTNRDTGELFF. In nucleotides, the CDR3 is TGTGCCACCAGTGACACTAACAGGGACACCGGGGAGCTGTTTTTT. The J gene is TRBJ2-2, the V gene TRBV24-1; D is perhaps TRBD1 (6 bases). The V gene lost 4 bases and the J gene lost 3 bases, with 11 bases spanning the gap. Per the germline V gene, CDR1 is KGHDR and CDR2 is SFDVKD. This CDR3 contains 15 residues.

CDR3: CASSPMARAYEQYF. CDR3 nucleotide sequence: TGTGCCAGCTCACCTATGGCCAGGGCGTACGAGCAGTACTTC. This sequence joins TRBV18 and TRBJ2-7; D might be TRBD1 (5 bases). CDR3 length equals 14 residues. In germline, CDR1 is KGHSH, CDR2 LQKENI. V lost 3 bases, J lost 4 bases, and 13 bases lay in between.

The J gene is TRBJ2-2, the V gene TRBV28; possibly TRBD1 for D (6 bases). CDR3 size: 13 residues. V lost 9 bases and J 3 bases, leaving 11 bases between the germline ends. CDR1 and CDR2 from the germline V gene are MDHEN and SYDVKM. The CDR3 DNA follows: TGTGCCAGTCCCAAGGGGGACACCGGGGAGCTGTTTTTT. This gives the protein CASPKGDTGELFF.

This chain links TRBV7-9 with TRBJ1-2; D may be TRBD1 (6 bases). This CDR3 has 15 amino acids. From germline, CDR1 is SEHNR and CDR2 FQNEAQ (reference sequence). V was shortened by 6 bases and J by 1 base, with 15 bases between the two germline ends. As DNA, the CDR3 is TGTGCCAGCAGATCTTCGTGGGGGCATAACTATGGCTACACCTTC. Encoded protein: CASRSSWGHNYGYTF. Full variable domain (rest looked up from reference TRBV7-9 and TRBJ1-2): DTGVSQNPRHKITKRGQNVTFRCDPISEHNRLYWYRQTLGQGPEFLTYFQNEAQLEKSRLLSDRFSAERPKGSFSTLEIQRTEQGDSAMYLCASRSSWGHNYGYTFGSGTRLTVV.

The chain combines TRBV6-2 or TRBV6-3 with TRBJ2-4; 15 positions agree with TRBD2. Losses at the gene ends were 4 bases for V and 8 bases for J; bases not matched to a gene: 6. The CDR3 totals 16 residues. The germline CDR1 and CDR2 sequences are MNHEY and SVGEGT. CDR3 in amino acids: CASSSGTSGGTYIQYF. DNA for the CDR3: TGTGCCAGCAGTTCCGGGACTAGCGGGGGGACGTACATTCAGTACTTC.

The chain links TRBV4-1 to TRBJ2-1; 9 nucleotides match TRBD1. V dropped 2 bases and J dropped 15; count of bases not matched to a gene: 14. CDR1 and CDR2 (germline): MGHRA, YSYEKL. The CDR3 has 15 amino acids. CDR3 loop: CASSQRDRDTPHSFF. The CDR3 DNA is TGCGCCAGCAGCCAAAGGGACAGGGACACCCCACATTCGTTCTTC.